This TCR beta chain stems from a study of identical twins. Study-wide findings and caveats: Instead of following the same donors, the conclusions were based on cross-sectional statistical analysis.

One entry per CDR3 protein, called by TCRdb with MiXCR from the 5' RACE reads. The sample comprises 200,000 to 300,000 distinct CDR3 sequences, roughly 7% of which are singletons, and roughly 3.9% rests with the top ten. On this clonotype itself: Its target is not known.

Germline CDR1 MGHDK, CDR2 SYGVNS. The CDR3 is 17 amino acids. V lost 3 bases and J lost 0; bases outside the gene matches: 5. The sample also formed part of further work on yellow fever vaccine responses in identical twins.

The sequenced sample was memory (CD45RO+) T cells sorted from blood. This chain links TRBV25-1 with TRBJ2-6, with 7 bases that match TRBD1. This sequence was found in a woman between 18 and 29 years old in good health. The DNA for the CDR3 is TGTGCCAGCAGTGATTATCGGGACAGCTCTGGGGCCAACGTCCTGACTTTC. Protein sequence: CASSDYRDSSGANVLTF.